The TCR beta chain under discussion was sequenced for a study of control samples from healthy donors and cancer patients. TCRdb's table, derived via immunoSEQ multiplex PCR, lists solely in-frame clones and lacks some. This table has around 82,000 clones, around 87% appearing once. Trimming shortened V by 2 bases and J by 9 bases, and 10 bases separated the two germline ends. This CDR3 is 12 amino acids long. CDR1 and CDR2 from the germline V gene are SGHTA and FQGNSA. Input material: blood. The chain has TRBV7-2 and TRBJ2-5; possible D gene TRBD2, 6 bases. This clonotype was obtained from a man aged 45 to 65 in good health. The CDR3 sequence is CASSLSSGAQYF. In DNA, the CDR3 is TGTGCCAGCAGCTTAAGTTCGGGAGCCCAGTACTTC.